The sequence of this T cell receptor beta chain was determined in a study of blood T cell repertoires in COVID-19 (dated by TCRdb to the early 2020s). Regarding the study in general: Samples from collaborators originated in the United States, Italy and Spain and spanned both the acute and convalescent phases of COVID-19. The prospective study material was composed of cDNA or gDNA derived from T cells, B-cell-depleted T cells, or PBMCs. The repertoires were released in a freely available public database intended as a resource for research on the immune response to SARS-CoV-2. The dataset comprised deeply sampled blood TCRbeta repertoires from subjects exposed to, actively infected with, or recovered from COVID-19. HLA class I and class II types, where available, came from metadata supplied by the sample provider rather than from assay-based typing. The sample metadata nearly always contained a de-identified subject ID, COVID-19 status, age in years and sex. The samples were drawn from the first 160 participants of the ongoing ImmuneRACE study and from about 1,200 subjects provided by 6 global collaborators.

TCRbeta CDR3 regions were amplified from genomic DNA using the immunoSEQ Assay, a bias-controlled multiplex PCR. The authors processed their data as follows. The number of nucleated cells in each sample was estimated by amplification of reference gene primers within the assay. Sequence reads were collapsed and filtered to measure the absolute abundance of every unique TCRbeta CDR3 rearrangement. Productive Simpson clonality was computed per sample as the square root of Simpson's diversity index over productive rearrangements. This is the immuneACCESS table as TCRdb keeps it, with only in-frame sequences that have V and J called. A part of the clones is gone; compared with another copy, unresolved V genes explain less than half, and the rest is unexplained. V and J calls and clone size are those listed in that table; D and trimming were worked out from the DNA. Across this sample there are almost 250,000 clones, with about 82% seen only once. The leading ten clones occupy 9.1% of the sample.

Summary of the overall study and its limitations: Clinical and demographic metadata were provided uncurated, with the amount varying by source and participant.

Enrolling through a virtual design, the prospective study's participants ranged in age from roughly 18 to 95 years and lived across approximately 25 United States geographic areas. In the prospective study, cohorts were assigned on the basis of participant-reported clinical history obtained from a screening survey and a study questionnaire. In the prospective study, mobile phlebotomists collected whole blood, serum and a nasopharyngeal or oropharyngeal swab from each participant. Participants in the prospective study had the option to provide additional blood draws and questionnaires over an approximately 2-month period. Before DNA extraction, blood samples from the prospective study were shipped at room temperature or frozen. The CDR3, from cysteine to phenylalanine, totals 16 residues. This entry keeps only the CDR3 DNA: 48 bases, framed from base 1. CDR1 MNHEY and CDR2 SVGAGI were looked up in the germline V gene. Here V drops 0 bases and J drops 5 bases, and the junction holds 6 bases not matched to any gene.

On this clone: The target of this receptor is not known. The input lacks base qualities; no much larger clone sits a single base away.

The receptor chain draws on TRBV6-5 and TRBJ2-3; 9 central nucleotides agree with TRBD2. This clonotype was sampled from a woman between 50 and 59 years old with acute COVID-19. Sequencing input: PBMCs or T cells enriched from blood (not recorded which). The CDR3 here reads CASSYSGGGAGDTQYF. The DNA is as follows: TGTGCCAGCAGTTACTCTGGCGGGGGGGCCGGAGATACGCAGTATTTT.